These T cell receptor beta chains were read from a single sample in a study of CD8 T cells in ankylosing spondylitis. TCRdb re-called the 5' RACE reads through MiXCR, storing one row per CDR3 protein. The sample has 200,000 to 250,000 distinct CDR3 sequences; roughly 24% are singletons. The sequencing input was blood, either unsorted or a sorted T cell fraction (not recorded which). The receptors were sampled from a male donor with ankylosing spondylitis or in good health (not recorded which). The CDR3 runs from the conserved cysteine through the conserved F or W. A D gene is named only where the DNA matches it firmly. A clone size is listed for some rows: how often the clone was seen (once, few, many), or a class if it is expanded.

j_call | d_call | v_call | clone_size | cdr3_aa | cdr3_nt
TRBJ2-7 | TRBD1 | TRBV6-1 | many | CASSPRQGREQYF | TGTGCCAGCAGCCCTAGACAGGGCCGAGAGCAGTACTTC
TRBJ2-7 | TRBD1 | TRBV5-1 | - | CASSLGTGPYEQYF | TGCGCCAGCAGCCTCGGGACAGGTCCCTACGAGCAGTACTTC
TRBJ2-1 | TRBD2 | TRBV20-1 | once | CSARTPGTSGTNEQFF | TGCAGTGCTAGAACCCCCGGGACTAGCGGGACCAATGAGCAGTTCTTC
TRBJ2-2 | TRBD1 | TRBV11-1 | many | CASSPGQGARTGELFF | TGTGCCAGCAGCCCGGGACAGGGGGCGCGGACCGGGGAGCTGTTTTTT
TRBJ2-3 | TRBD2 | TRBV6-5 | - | CASSYSRGSDTQYF | TGTGCCAGCAGTTACTCGCGGGGGTCGGATACGCAGTATTTT
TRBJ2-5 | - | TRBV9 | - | CASSAGRVSGETQYF | TGTGCCAGCAGCGCAGGACGTGTATCGGGGGAGACCCAGTACTTC
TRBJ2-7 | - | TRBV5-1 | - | CASSLKGIYEQYF | TGCGCCAGCAGCTTGAAAGGTATTTACGAGCAGTACTTC
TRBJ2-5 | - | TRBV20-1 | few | CSARYGKETQYF | TGCAGTGCTAGGTACGGGAAAGAGACCCAGTACTTC
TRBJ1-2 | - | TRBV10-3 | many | CAIMAQRDYGYTF | TGTGCCATCATGGCTCAAAGGGACTATGGCTACACCTTC
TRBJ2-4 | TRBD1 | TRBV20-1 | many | CSARGPAGGVIKNIQYF | TGCAGTGCTAGAGGCCCCGCAGGGGGAGTCATCAAAAACATTCAGTACTTC
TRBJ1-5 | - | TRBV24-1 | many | CATSENGVNQPQHF | TGTGCCACCAGTGAGAATGGAGTTAATCAGCCCCAGCATTTT
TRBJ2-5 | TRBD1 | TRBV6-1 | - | CASRPIRRDRGLETQYF | TGTGCCAGCAGACCTATTAGGAGGGACAGGGGGTTGGAGACCCAGTACTTC
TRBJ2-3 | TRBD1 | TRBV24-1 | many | CATSDPGTGPTDTQYF | TGTGCCACCAGTGATCCCGGGACAGGACCCACAGATACGCAGTATTTT
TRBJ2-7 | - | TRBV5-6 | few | CASSLGRTQQYF | TGTGCCAGCAGCTTGGGACGTACCCAGCAGTACTTC
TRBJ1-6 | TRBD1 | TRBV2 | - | CASRPGGESPLHF | TGTGCCAGCAGGCCAGGGGGTGAATCACCCCTCCACTTT
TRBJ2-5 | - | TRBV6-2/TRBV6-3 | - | CASSREKTQYF | TGTGCCAGCAGCAGGGAGAAGACCCAGTACTTC
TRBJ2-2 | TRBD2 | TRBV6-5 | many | CASVAGGIGELFF | TGTGCCAGTGTAGCGGGAGGTATCGGGGAGCTGTTTTTT
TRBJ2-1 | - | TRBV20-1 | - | CSARDVVGRYNEQFF | TGCAGTGCTAGAGATGTAGTTGGGAGGTACAATGAGCAGTTCTTC
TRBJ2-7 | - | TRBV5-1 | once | CASSRAVNYEQYF | TGCGCCAGCAGTAGAGCGGTAAACTACGAGCAGTACTTC
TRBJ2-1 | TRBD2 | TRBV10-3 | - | CAISESKGLANNEQFF | TGTGCCATCAGTGAGTCGAAGGGACTAGCGAACAATGAGCAGTTCTTC
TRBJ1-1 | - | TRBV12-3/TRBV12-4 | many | CASSLSLRGTEAFF | TGTGCCAGCAGTTTATCCCTTAGAGGCACTGAAGCTTTCTTT
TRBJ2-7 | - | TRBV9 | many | CASSDRETGEQYF | TGTGCCAGCAGCGACCGGGAGACCGGCGAGCAGTACTTC